This is a list of T cell receptor beta chains from one sample in a study of T cells in Graves' hyperthyroidism and ophthalmopathy. TCRdb passed the multiplex PCR reads through MiXCR, listing each CDR3 protein once. Among 600,000 to 700,000 distinct CDR3 sequences listed, approximately 42% were seen once. Sequencing was performed on peripheral blood or thyroid tissue (not recorded which). Every receptor here comes from an adult man with Graves' disease, either hyperthyroidism or ophthalmopathy (not recorded which). The CDR3 runs from the conserved cysteine through the conserved F or W. The order of the fields is clone size, J gene, D gene, V gene, CDR3 DNA, CDR3 protein. A D gene is named only where the DNA matches it firmly. Clone size is stated in some rows and not others, as once, few, many or a class when expanded.

size: NA
J: TRBJ2-7
D: TRBD1
V: TRBV7-9
DNA: TGTGCCAGCAGCTCGACTAGCCGGGACAGGGTCGACGAGCAGTACTTC
CDR3: CASSSTSRDRVDEQYF

size: many
J: TRBJ2-7
D: NA
V: TRBV7-8
DNA: TGTGCCAGCAGCTTGAGCGGGTTCGCCTCCTACGAGCAGTACTTC
CDR3: CASSLSGFASYEQYF

size: many
J: TRBJ1-2
D: TRBD1
V: TRBV24-1
DNA: TGTGCCACCAGTGATCCCACCGCGACAGGGGGCGCCAGTGGCTACACCTTC
CDR3: CATSDPTATGGASGYTF

size: NA
J: TRBJ2-2
D: NA
V: TRBV20-1
DNA: TGCAGTGCTGGAGTCGGGACTGCCGCCACCGGGGAGCTGTTTTTT
CDR3: CSAGVGTAATGELFF

size: NA
J: TRBJ1-2
D: NA
V: TRBV25-1
DNA: TGTGCCAGCAGTGAATCAGGGGCTAGCTATGGCTACACCTTC
CDR3: CASSESGASYGYTF

size: NA
J: TRBJ1-2
D: NA
V: TRBV25-1
DNA: TGTGCCAGCAGTGAGGAGGAGCGAGTCTATGGCTACACCTTC
CDR3: CASSEEERVYGYTF

size: NA
J: TRBJ1-6
D: TRBD1
V: TRBV5-1
DNA: TGCGCCAGCAGCTTGTCCGGGACAGGGGATCCACCCCTCCACTTT
CDR3: CASSLSGTGDPPLHF

size: NA
J: TRBJ1-5
D: TRBD1
V: TRBV20-1
DNA: TGCAGTGCTCCGACAGGGCATAGCAATCAGCCCCAGCATTTT
CDR3: CSAPTGHSNQPQHF

size: NA
J: TRBJ1-1
D: NA
V: TRBV20-1
DNA: TGCAGTGCTAGAGCCGGGGTGAACACTGAAGCTTTCTTT
CDR3: CSARAGVNTEAFF

size: NA
J: TRBJ2-7
D: NA
V: TRBV19
DNA: TGTGCCAGTAGTATATTCCAGAATGGGGCCCACGAGCAGTACTTC
CDR3: CASSIFQNGAHEQYF

size: NA
J: TRBJ2-7
D: NA
V: TRBV29-1
DNA: TGCAGCCAAACCGGGCCAGGGCTCTCCGAGCAGTACTTC
CDR3: CSQTGPGLSEQYF

size: NA
J: TRBJ2-7
D: NA
V: TRBV25-1
DNA: TGTGCCAGCAAGCCCCGGGACTCGTCCTACGAGCAGTACTTC
CDR3: CASKPRDSSYEQYF

size: NA
J: TRBJ1-4
D: TRBD1
V: TRBV7-3
DNA: TGTGCCAGCAGCTTACCAGGGACAGGGGGGAATGAAAAACTGTTTTTT
CDR3: CASSLPGTGGNEKLFF

size: few
J: TRBJ1-4
D: NA
V: TRBV20-1
DNA: TGCAGTGCTGAACTGACGGGGTTAAATGAAAAACTGTTTTTT
CDR3: CSAELTGLNEKLFF

size: few
J: TRBJ2-5
D: NA
V: TRBV5-8
DNA: TGTGCCAGCAGCTTGGTAGTGGAAAAAGAGACCCAGTACTTC
CDR3: CASSLVVEKETQYF

size: NA
J: TRBJ2-7
D: TRBD1
V: TRBV7-9
DNA: TGTGCCAGCAGCGTAACCGGACAGGAGTACGAGCAGTACTTC
CDR3: CASSVTGQEYEQYF

size: NA
J: TRBJ1-2
D: NA
V: TRBV24-1
DNA: TGTGCCACCAGTGATCCCACCGCGACAGGTAGCTATGGCTACACCTTC
CDR3: CATSDPTATGSYGYTF

size: NA
J: TRBJ2-7
D: TRBD1
V: TRBV20-1
DNA: TGCAGTGCTGGGGACAGGGGGTACGAGCAGTACTTC
CDR3: CSAGDRGYEQYF

size: NA
J: TRBJ2-5
D: TRBD1
V: TRBV5-1
DNA: TGTGCCAGCAGCTACCCGGGACAGGGGGCGGGGGAGACCCAGTACTTC
CDR3: CASSYPGQGAGETQYF

size: NA
J: TRBJ1-1
D: NA
V: TRBV12-3/TRBV12-4
DNA: TGTGCCAGCAGTTTAGCGATATGGGAGAACACTGAAGCTTTCTTT
CDR3: CASSLAIWENTEAFF

size: NA
J: TRBJ2-5
D: TRBD2
V: TRBV10-3
DNA: TGTGCCACGTCGGGACTAGCGGGAGGGCACGAGACCCAGTACTTC
CDR3: CATSGLAGGHETQYF

size: NA
J: TRBJ2-5
D: NA
V: TRBV11-1
DNA: TGTGCCAGCAGCATACAGGGAAGTCGGAAGACCCAGTACTTC
CDR3: CASSIQGSRKTQYF

size: NA
J: TRBJ1-5
D: TRBD1
V: TRBV29-1
DNA: TGCAGCGTTGCGGACAGGGAAGGTCAGCCCCAGCATTTT
CDR3: CSVADREGQPQHF

size: many
J: TRBJ1-5
D: TRBD1
V: TRBV15
DNA: TGTGCCACCAGTCCCGGGACAGGATACAATCAGCCCCAGCATTTT
CDR3: CATSPGTGYNQPQHF

size: NA
J: TRBJ2-7
D: TRBD2
V: TRBV9
DNA: TGTGCCAGCGGAAAGGCGGGGGGCGACGAGCAGTACTTC
CDR3: CASGKAGGDEQYF

size: few
J: TRBJ1-1
D: NA
V: TRBV7-2
DNA: TGTGCCAGCAGCTTCTACCGGACTAAGAACACTGAAGCTTTCTTT
CDR3: CASSFYRTKNTEAFF

size: many
J: TRBJ2-5
D: NA
V: TRBV24-1
DNA: TGTGCCACCAGTGATCCTCGCTCGGAGACCCAGTACTTC
CDR3: CATSDPRSETQYF

size: NA
J: TRBJ2-6
D: NA
V: TRBV7-3
DNA: TGTGCCAGCGATGCCAGAGGCACGCGGGCCAACGTCCTGACTTTC
CDR3: CASDARGTRANVLTF

size: many
J: TRBJ1-5
D: TRBD1
V: TRBV15
DNA: TGTGCCACCAGCCCACGACAGGGAGGATGGGACAATCAGCCCCAGCATTTT
CDR3: CATSPRQGGWDNQPQHF

size: NA
J: TRBJ2-2
D: NA
V: TRBV29-1
DNA: TGCAGCGTGGTCCTACAGGGGGGGACTAACTCGAACACCGGGGAGCTGTTTTTT
CDR3: CSVVLQGGTNSNTGELFF

size: NA
J: TRBJ1-4
D: NA
V: TRBV29-1
DNA: TGCAGCGTAAGAGACGGTGAAAAACTGTTTTTT
CDR3: CSVRDGEKLFF

size: NA
J: TRBJ1-6
D: TRBD1
V: TRBV11-1
DNA: TGTGCCAGCAGCTCGCACGACCTACAGGGGGTTTCACCCCTCCACTTT
CDR3: CASSSHDLQGVSPLHF

size: NA
J: TRBJ1-1
D: NA
V: TRBV10-3
DNA: TGTGCCAGCAGGGACCCCGGGAGGAACACTGAAGCTTTCTTT
CDR3: CASRDPGRNTEAFF

size: many
J: TRBJ1-4
D: TRBD1
V: TRBV12-3/TRBV12-4
DNA: TGTGCCAGCAGTTTATTTGCGGACAGGGACGGGCGACTGTTTTTT
CDR3: CASSLFADRDGRLFF

size: NA
J: TRBJ1-2
D: NA
V: TRBV5-1
DNA: TGCGCCAGCAGCTTGGCCGTGTCAACTATAGACTATGGCTACACCTTC
CDR3: CASSLAVSTIDYGYTF

size: NA
J: TRBJ1-2
D: TRBD1
V: TRBV19
DNA: TGTGCCAGTCTCAGACCTCATAAGGACAGGTTTAAGTCTGGGTTTTGTGGCTACACCTTC
CDR3: CASLRPHKDRFKSGFCGYTF

size: NA
J: TRBJ2-7
D: NA
V: TRBV6-1
DNA: TGTGCCAGCGGTGAAGCCTCTCGGTCCGAGCAGTACTTC
CDR3: CASGEASRSEQYF

size: few
J: TRBJ2-6
D: NA
V: TRBV7-9
DNA: TGTGCCAGCAGCCCCCATATCATTGGTAGCTCTGGGGCCAACGTCCTGACTTTC
CDR3: CASSPHIIGSSGANVLTF

size: few
J: TRBJ1-1
D: NA
V: TRBV12-3/TRBV12-4
DNA: TGTGCCAGCAGGTCGGGTGTCACTGAAGCTTTCTTT
CDR3: CASRSGVTEAFF

size: NA
J: TRBJ2-3
D: NA
V: TRBV25-1
DNA: TGTGCCAGCAGCTTAGTGGTTACAGATACGCAGTATTTT
CDR3: CASSLVVTDTQYF

size: many
J: TRBJ2-7
D: NA
V: TRBV10-3
DNA: TGTGCCATCAGGCCCCCGGGACCGCCCTACGAGCAGTACTTC
CDR3: CAIRPPGPPYEQYF

size: few
J: TRBJ2-7
D: NA
V: TRBV2
DNA: TGTGCCAGCGCTACGCGTCGGGGGAATTCCTACGAGCAGTACTTC
CDR3: CASATRRGNSYEQYF

size: many
J: TRBJ1-1
D: NA
V: TRBV7-9
DNA: TGTGCCAGCAGCTTTCCCGGAGTCACTGAAGCTTTCTTT
CDR3: CASSFPGVTEAFF

size: once
J: TRBJ1-2
D: NA
V: TRBV18
DNA: TGTGCCAGCTCACCACAATCAGAAGCTAACTATGGCTACACCTTC
CDR3: CASSPQSEANYGYTF

size: NA
J: TRBJ1-2
D: NA
V: TRBV24-1
DNA: TGTGCCACCAGTGATTTGAGCAGGGATGGCTACACCTTC
CDR3: CATSDLSRDGYTF

size: many
J: TRBJ1-1
D: NA
V: TRBV19
DNA: TGTGCCAGTAGTCATGGGGGACTGGGGAACACTGAAGCTTTCTTT
CDR3: CASSHGGLGNTEAFF

size: NA
J: TRBJ1-2
D: TRBD1
V: TRBV2
DNA: TGTGCCAGCAGGGAAGGACAGGGGGCGCCCGGCTACACCTTC
CDR3: CASREGQGAPGYTF

size: NA
J: TRBJ1-6
D: NA
V: TRBV12-3/TRBV12-4
DNA: TGTGCCAGCAGTCACATCGGACAGCCCTATAATTCACCCCTCCACTTT
CDR3: CASSHIGQPYNSPLHF

size: NA
J: TRBJ2-1
D: TRBD1
V: TRBV20-1
DNA: TGCAGTGCTACCTTAGGACAGGGGAATGAGCAGTTCTTC
CDR3: CSATLGQGNEQFF

size: many
J: TRBJ1-5
D: TRBD1
V: TRBV5-6
DNA: TGTGCCAGCAGCATACAGGGGCATAGCAATCAGCCCCAGCATTTT
CDR3: CASSIQGHSNQPQHF

size: NA
J: TRBJ2-7
D: TRBD2
V: TRBV6-1
DNA: TGTGCCAGCAAATTGCGAAGGGAGGGCTACGAGCAGTACTTC
CDR3: CASKLRREGYEQYF

size: many
J: TRBJ2-5
D: NA
V: TRBV20-1
DNA: TGCAGTGCTAGGAACGGTTGGCAGGAGACCCAGTACTTC
CDR3: CSARNGWQETQYF

size: once
J: TRBJ1-1
D: TRBD1
V: TRBV19
DNA: TGTGCCAGTAGATCCTCGGTCCAGGGGGGAGGTGAAGCTTTCTTT
CDR3: CASRSSVQGGGEAFF

size: few
J: TRBJ2-7
D: NA
V: TRBV6-5
DNA: TGTGCCAGCAGTTACTCGGGGGCGCAGGTCTACGAGCAGTACTTC
CDR3: CASSYSGAQVYEQYF

size: NA
J: TRBJ1-6
D: NA
V: TRBV9
DNA: TGTGCCAGCAGCGTAACCGGGACCGCTAATTCACCCCTCCACTTT
CDR3: CASSVTGTANSPLHF

size: NA
J: TRBJ1-6
D: NA
V: TRBV20-1
DNA: TGCAGTGCTAGTGGACGGAGCTCCTATAATTCACCCCTCCACTTT
CDR3: CSASGRSSYNSPLHF

size: NA
J: TRBJ1-1
D: NA
V: TRBV19
DNA: TGTGCCAGTAGGTCAGGGGTGCTTGGGCACACTGAAGCTTTCTTT
CDR3: CASRSGVLGHTEAFF

size: NA
J: TRBJ1-6
D: NA
V: TRBV7-2
DNA: TGTGCCAGCAGCCAAAGGTGGGGTGATAATTCACCCCTCCACTTT
CDR3: CASSQRWGDNSPLHF